Below are 17 T cell receptor beta chains sequenced from a single sample in a study of T cells after yellow fever vaccination. TCRdb called the 5' RACE reads again in MiXCR, with one record for every CDR3 protein. The sample has a few hundred thousand distinct CDR3 sequences, around 4.3% seen once. This material consisted of PBMCs, taken 15 days after the yellow fever booster vaccination. These receptor sequences come from a man aged 18 to 35 who received the YFV17D yellow fever vaccine.

This clonotype appeared many times. The rearrangement joins TRBV7-6 to TRBJ2-1; 8 bases map to TRBD2. Germline V gene lookup returns CDR1 SGHVS and CDR2 FNYEAQ. The CDR3 length is 15 residues. The J segment lost 4 bases and the V segment lost 4 bases, leaving 6 bases of the junction unmatched. The CDR3 loop is CASSSGRGAYNEQFF. The CDR3 DNA reads TGTGCCAGCAGCTCCGGGAGGGGCGCATACAATGAGCAGTTCTTC.

This clonotype was seen repeatedly, ten times or more. The V gene is TRBV20-1, the J gene TRBJ2-1, with 12 bases matching TRBD2. J gave up 9 bases and V 3 bases, and 6 bases lay outside the gene matches. The CDR3 is 14 amino acids. Germline values: CDR1 DFQATT, CDR2 SNEGSKA (reference sequence). The DNA for the CDR3 is TGCAGTGCTAGCCCTAGCGGGGGGGCGAGTGAGCAGTTCTTC. This codes for CSASPSGGASEQFF.

This clonotype was found a few times. V gene TRBV7-9 combines with J gene TRBJ2-1; D is ambiguous. Looked up from germline, CDR1 is SEHNR and CDR2 is FQNEAQ (reference sequence). This CDR3 comprises 13 residues. V lost 3 bases, J lost 4 bases, and 7 bases lay in between. CDR3 nucleotide sequence: TGTGCCAGCAGCTTGGTGGAATACAATGAGCAGTTCTTC. Its translation: CASSLVEYNEQFF. Full variable domain (remainder filled in from reference TRBV7-9 and TRBJ2-1): DTGVSQNPRHKITKRGQNVTFRCDPISEHNRLYWYRQTLGQGPEFLTYFQNEAQLEKSRLLSDRFSAERPKGSFSTLEIQRTEQGDSAMYLCASSLVEYNEQFFGPGTRLTVL.

This clonotype was recorded at least ten times. The chain combines TRBV7-9 with TRBJ1-1; D unclear. Looked up from germline, CDR1 is SEHNR and CDR2 is FQNEAQ (reference sequence). V lost 5 bases and J 10 bases, leaving 14 bases between the germline ends. This CDR3 has 12 residues. The CDR3 loop is CASSPGMGGAFF. CDR3 bases: TGTGCCAGCAGCCCCGGTATGGGAGGAGCTTTCTTT.

This clonotype was recorded at least ten times. The V and J genes are TRBV18 and TRBJ2-1, with 9 bases identical to TRBD1. The CDR3 runs 15 residues. Germline loops: CDR1 KGHSH, CDR2 LQKENI. J gave up 8 bases and V 2 bases, and 7 bases lay outside the gene matches. CDR3 in DNA: TGTGCCAGCTCACCAGGGACAGGGAACAAAGATGAGCAGTTCTTC. Residues: CASSPGTGNKDEQFF.

This clonotype turned up a few times. CDR3: CASSLFRGAYEQYV. DNA of the CDR3: TGTGCCAGCAGCTTATTCCGGGGGGCCTACGAGCAGTACGTC. The chain has TRBV7-2 and TRBJ2-7; TRBD2 aligns across 7 bases. After removal of 2 bases from V and 2 bases from J, the junction contained 3 bases not matched to a gene. In germline, CDR1 is SGHTA, CDR2 FQGNSA. The CDR3 consists of 14 residues.

This clonotype has at least ten counts. The chain combines TRBV7-2 with TRBJ2-7; TRBD2 aligns across 9 bases. V lost 8 bases, J lost 2 bases, and 1 base stayed unmatched. Germline-derived CDR1 and CDR2 are SGHTA and FQGNSA. This CDR3 has 12 amino acids. The CDR3 region is CASGGGAYEQYF. The CDR3 DNA follows: TGTGCCAGCGGCGGGGGGGCCTACGAGCAGTACTTC.

This clonotype has at least ten counts. V gene TRBV11-2 combines with J gene TRBJ2-3, with D perhaps TRBD1 (6 bases). CDR1 and CDR2 from the germline V gene are SGHAT and FQNNGV. V lost 0 bases, J lost 4 bases, and 8 bases lay in between. The CDR3 contains 14 residues. The CDR3 region is CASSLDRGPDTQYF. CDR3 nucleotides: TGTGCCAGCAGCTTAGACAGGGGCCCAGATACGCAGTATTTT.

This clonotype was counted many times. The genes are TRBV12-3 or TRBV12-4 and TRBJ1-5, with D uncertain. This CDR3 has 12 amino acids. Trimming cost V 2 bases and J 4 bases, with 3 bases left between them. In nucleotides, the CDR3 is TGTGCCAGCAGTTTAAAGAATCAGCCCCAGCATTTT. Translated: CASSLKNQPQHF.

The CDR3 bases are TGTGCCACCGTCCCCGGGACAGACATCACAGATACGCAGTATTTT. Its protein is CATVPGTDITDTQYF. The chain couples TRBV15 to TRBJ2-3, with 7 positions matching TRBD1. The CDR3 covers 15 residues. Germline CDR1 LNHNV, CDR2 YYDKDF (reference sequence). V was clipped by 8 bases and J by 2 bases; unmatched bases: 10. Supplemented by reference TRBV15 and TRBJ2-3, the full variable domain reads DAMVIQNPRYQVTQFGKPVTLSCSQTLNHNVMYWYQQKSSQAPKLLFHYYDKDFNNEADTPDNFQSRRPNTSFCFLDIRSPGLGDTAMYLCATVPGTDITDTQYFGPGTRLTVL.

This clonotype was counted at least ten times. V is TRBV14 and J is TRBJ1-4; a weak D match, TRBD1 (5 bases). The CDR3 spans 15 residues. Germline CDR1 and CDR2: SGHDN and FVKESK. V lost 4 bases to trimming and J lost 7 bases, with 16 bases between them. As DNA, the CDR3 is TGTGCCAGCAGCCTCGGGACCTCAATGGCTGAAAAACTGTTTTTT. Translated: CASSLGTSMAEKLFF.

This clonotype was recorded many times. V usage is TRBV4-3 and J usage is TRBJ2-5; tentatively, D is TRBD2 (6 bases). CDR3 length: 15 residues. Trimming left V 3 bases short and J 5 bases short, with 16 bases between. Per the germline V gene, CDR1 is LGHNA and CDR2 is YSLEER. The chain's CDR3 is CASSQDGRGSETQYF. The DNA of the CDR3 is TGCGCCAGCAGCCAGGATGGTCGGGGGTCGGAGACCCAGTACTTC.

This clonotype was picked up a small number of times. The chain links TRBV5-1 to TRBJ1-2; D gene uncertain. CDR1 is SGHRS, CDR2 YFSETQ, per germline. Trimming removed 0 bases from V and 0 bases from J, with 12 bases in between. The CDR3 runs to 16 residues. Written as DNA, the CDR3 is TGCGCCAGCAGCTTGGGAGGCGGAATCTCTAACTATGGCTACACCTTC. Translation: CASSLGGGISNYGYTF.

This clonotype showed up many times. Mismatch with germline at one junction end may stem from a read error. Written as DNA, the CDR3 is TGTGCCAGCAGCTTGTGGGCCAGAAACATTCAGTACTTC. It yields the protein CASSLWARNIQYF. The V gene is TRBV5-6, the J gene TRBJ2-4; D is ambiguous. This CDR3 has 13 residues. Germline V lookup: CDR1 SGHDT, CDR2 YYEEEE.

In its sample, this clonotype was seen a few times. The chain employs TRBV6-5 and TRBJ2-2; 7 nucleotides match TRBD2. The CDR3 length is 17 residues. Germline V gene data show CDR1 as MNHEY and CDR2 as SVGAGI. V dropped 0 bases and J dropped 4; count of bases not matched to a gene: 8. CDR3 nucleotides: TGTGCCAGCAGTTACTCTGGCCTAGCGGAAATCACCGGGGAGCTGTTTTTT. Its protein is CASSYSGLAEITGELFF.

There are many counts of this clonotype. CDR3 sequence reads: CASSLGDRVYNEQFF. The CDR3 nucleotides read TGTGCCAGCAGCTTGGGGGACAGGGTATACAATGAGCAGTTCTTC. The chain combines TRBV5-6 with TRBJ2-1; 9 bases match TRBD1. The germline V gene has CDR1 SGHDT and CDR2 YYEEEE. The CDR3 loop spans 15 amino acids. Trimming removed 0 bases from V and 4 bases from J; junction bases left unmatched: 2.

The rearrangement links TRBV7-2 to TRBJ1-5; a weak D match, TRBD1 (6 bases). The V gene's germline CDR1 is SGHTA and CDR2 FQGNSA. Trimming removed 3 bases from V and 2 bases from J, with 8 bases in between. The CDR3 spans 14 residues. CDR3 sequence (DNA): TGTGCCAGCAGCTTTAGGGGGGGCAATCAGCCCCAGCATTTT. This gives the protein CASSFRGGNQPQHF.